This note documents a single T cell receptor beta chain sequence. What it binds is unknown. The data stem from a study of shared clonotypes between healthy human individuals. Looking at the study overall: Each donor's CD8 memory used one plate, CD8 naive two, each CD4 subset three. Findings of the study overall: The naive CD4 repertoires of a handful of donors were compared, and around 4.7% of clonotypes were shared. Among donors, clonotype sharing was expected to be affected by sequencing depth. Apart from blood, nothing was sampled; tissue repertoires likely differ.

Profiling relied on immunoSEQ multiplex PCR, and the TCRdb table lists in-frame clones only, not all of them. Among hundreds of thousands of clones listed, about 95% were seen once. CDR1 MGHRA and CDR2 YSYEKL come from the germline V gene. Losses at the gene ends were 0 bases for V and 3 bases for J; bases not matched to a gene: 7. This CDR3 is 16 amino acids long. CD8 cells classed as naive were CD45RO-negative and positively selected for CCR7, excluding terminally differentiated effector memory CD45RA+ cells. This TCR derives from a young woman in good health. The chain links TRBV4-1 to TRBJ2-7; TRBD2 matches 8 bases. The sequenced sample was naive CD8+ T cells sorted from blood. As DNA, the CDR3 is TGCGCCAGCAGCCAAGAAGAGAGCGGGAGTAACTACGAGCAGTACTTC. Protein: CASSQEESGSNYEQYF.